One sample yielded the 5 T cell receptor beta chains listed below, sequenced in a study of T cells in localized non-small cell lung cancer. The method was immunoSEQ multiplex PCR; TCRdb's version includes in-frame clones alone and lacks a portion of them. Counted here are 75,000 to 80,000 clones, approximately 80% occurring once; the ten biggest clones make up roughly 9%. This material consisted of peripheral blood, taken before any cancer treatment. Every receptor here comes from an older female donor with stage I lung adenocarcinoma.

The CDR3 sequence: CASSFTGAQETQYF. The CDR3 DNA is TGTGCCAGCAGCTTTACAGGGGCCCAAGAGACCCAGTACTTC. V is TRBV7-8 and J is TRBJ2-5, with 7 bases identical to TRBD1. From germline, CDR1 is SGHVS and CDR2 FQNEAQ. The V and J ends lost 3 bases and 1 base, in that order; junction bases with no gene match: 2. The CDR3 covers 14 residues.

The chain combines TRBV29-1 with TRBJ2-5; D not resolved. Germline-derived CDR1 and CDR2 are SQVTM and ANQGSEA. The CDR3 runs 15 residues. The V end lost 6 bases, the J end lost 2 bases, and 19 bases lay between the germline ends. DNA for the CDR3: TGCAGCGTGGTGAAACAGCCCCCTTTACAAGAGACCCAGTACTTC. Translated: CSVVKQPPLQETQYF.

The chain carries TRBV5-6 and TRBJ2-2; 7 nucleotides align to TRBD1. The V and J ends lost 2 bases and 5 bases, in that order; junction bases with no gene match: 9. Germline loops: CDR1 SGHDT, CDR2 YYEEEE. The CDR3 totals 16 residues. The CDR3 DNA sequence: TGTGCCAGCAGCTTTGGCGCCAGGGGGTTTACCGGGGAGCTGTTTTTT. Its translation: CASSFGARGFTGELFF.

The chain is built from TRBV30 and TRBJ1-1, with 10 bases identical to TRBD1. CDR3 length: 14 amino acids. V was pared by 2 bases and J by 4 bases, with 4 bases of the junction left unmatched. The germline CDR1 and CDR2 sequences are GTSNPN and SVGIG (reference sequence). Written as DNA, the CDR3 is TGTGCCTGGAGTCTCTGGACAGGGGGCACTGAAGCTTTCTTT. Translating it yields CAWSLWTGGTEAFF.

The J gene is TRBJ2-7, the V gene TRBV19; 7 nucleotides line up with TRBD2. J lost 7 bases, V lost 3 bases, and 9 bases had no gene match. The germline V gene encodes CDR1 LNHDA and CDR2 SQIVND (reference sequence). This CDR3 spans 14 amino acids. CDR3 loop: CASSIVAGGGEQYF. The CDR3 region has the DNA TGTGCCAGTAGTATCGTGGCAGGCGGGGGTGAGCAGTACTTC.